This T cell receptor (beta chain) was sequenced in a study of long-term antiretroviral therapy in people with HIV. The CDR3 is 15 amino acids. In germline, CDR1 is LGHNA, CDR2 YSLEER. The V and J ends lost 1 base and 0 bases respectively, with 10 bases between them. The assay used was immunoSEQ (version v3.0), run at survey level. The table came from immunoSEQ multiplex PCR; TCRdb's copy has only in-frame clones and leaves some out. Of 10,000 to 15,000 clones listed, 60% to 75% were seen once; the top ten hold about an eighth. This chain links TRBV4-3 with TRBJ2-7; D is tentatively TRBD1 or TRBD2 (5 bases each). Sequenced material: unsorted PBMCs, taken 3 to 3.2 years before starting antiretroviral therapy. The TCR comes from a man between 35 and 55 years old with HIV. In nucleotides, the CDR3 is TGCGCCAGCAGCCAAGCTTTTGGGGGCTCCTACGAGCAGTACTTC. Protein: CASSQAFGGSYEQYF.